Given below is one T cell receptor beta chain in context. The target antigen is unknown. The CDR3 has 14 residues. Germline values: CDR1 SGHTA, CDR2 FQGNSA. The V end was cut by 1 base, the J end by 1 base, with 7 bases between. TCRdb independently ran MiXCR on the 5' RACE reads; one entry per CDR3 protein. Counted here are approximately 240,000 distinct CDR3 sequences, under 12% occurring once; the ten biggest clones make up 2.6%. The sample comes from a study of CD8 T cells in ankylosing spondylitis. Findings and caveats of the study: Significant enrichment of disease-linked clones was reported in matched ankylosing spondylitis synovial fluid. In ankylosing spondylitis blood, a motif of roughly 8 highly homologous TCR beta variants appeared characteristic.

Sequencing was carried out using blood, either unsorted or a sorted T cell fraction (not recorded which). This sequence originates from a male donor with ankylosing spondylitis or in good health (not recorded which). The chain combines TRBV7-2 with TRBJ1-2; D call uncertain. The CDR3 loop reads CASSLVGDNYGYTF. CDR3 in DNA: TGTGCCAGCAGCTTAGTCGGCGATAACTATGGCTACACCTTC.